This TCR beta chain derives from a study of cytomegalovirus exposure and HLA in healthy donors. General study results and limits: Beyond CMV serostatus, there was no information to go on about immune exposure.

With respect to this clone: Its antigen is unknown.

V shed 1 base and J shed 1 base, with 10 bases lying between them. The germline gives CDR1 ENHRY, CDR2 SYGVKD. The CDR3 totals 15 residues. Nominally healthy donors were sampled, though unrecorded immune exposures were likely. 13 Jbeta primers and 60 Vbeta primers were used for the PCR. Clones were sequenced by immunoSEQ multiplex PCR, and TCRdb holds only the in-frame ones, with some missing. The sample records more than 110,000 clones, 60% to 80% being singletons. Specimen: PBMCs. The chain is built from TRBV10-3 and TRBJ1-1, with no clear D. This clonotype originated in a male donor in good health and CMV-seronegative. CDR3 loop: CAISELNTGNTEAFF. For the CDR3, the DNA is TGTGCCATCAGTGAGTTAAACACGGGGAACACTGAAGCTTTCTTT.